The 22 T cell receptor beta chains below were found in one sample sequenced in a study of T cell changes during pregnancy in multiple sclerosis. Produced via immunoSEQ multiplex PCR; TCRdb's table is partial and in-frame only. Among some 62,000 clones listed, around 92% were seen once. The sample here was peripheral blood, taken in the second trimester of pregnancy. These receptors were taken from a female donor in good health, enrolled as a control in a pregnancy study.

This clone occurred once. This CDR3 is CASSLGTSGAPNEQFF. CDR3 DNA sequence: TGTGCCAGCAGCTTAGGGACTAGCGGGGCCCCCAATGAGCAGTTCTTC. The chain employs TRBV7-6 and TRBJ2-1; 12 bases map to TRBD2. V dropped 1 base and J dropped 6; count of bases not matched to a gene: 4. The germline V gene has CDR1 SGHVS and CDR2 FNYEAQ. CDR3 length: 16 residues.

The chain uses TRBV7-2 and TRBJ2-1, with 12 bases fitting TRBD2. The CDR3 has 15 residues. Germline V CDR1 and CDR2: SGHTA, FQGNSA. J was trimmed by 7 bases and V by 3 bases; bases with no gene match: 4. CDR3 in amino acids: CASSFWTSGANEQFF. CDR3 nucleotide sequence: TGTGCCAGCAGCTTTTGGACTAGCGGGGCGAATGAGCAGTTCTTC.

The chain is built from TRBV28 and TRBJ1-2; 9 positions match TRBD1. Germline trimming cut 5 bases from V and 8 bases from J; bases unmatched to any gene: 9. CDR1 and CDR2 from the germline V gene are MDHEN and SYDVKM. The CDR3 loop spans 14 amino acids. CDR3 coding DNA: TGTGCCAGCAGTGGTACAGGGGGCGCGCTCGGCTACACCTTC. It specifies CASSGTGGALGYTF.

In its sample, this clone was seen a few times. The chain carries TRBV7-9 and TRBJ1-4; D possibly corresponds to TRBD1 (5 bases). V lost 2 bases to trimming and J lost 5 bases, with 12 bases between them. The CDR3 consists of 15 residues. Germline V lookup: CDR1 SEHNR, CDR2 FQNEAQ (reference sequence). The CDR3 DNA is TGTGCCAGCAGCTTAAACGGAGCAGGGAATGAAAAACTGTTTTTT. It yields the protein CASSLNGAGNEKLFF.

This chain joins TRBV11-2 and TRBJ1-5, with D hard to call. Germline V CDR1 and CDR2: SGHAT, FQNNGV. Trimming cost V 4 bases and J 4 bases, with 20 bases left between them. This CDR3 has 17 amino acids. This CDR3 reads CASSSSELGSGNQPQHF. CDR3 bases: TGTGCCAGCAGCTCGTCTGAGTTAGGGAGTGGTAATCAGCCCCAGCATTTT.

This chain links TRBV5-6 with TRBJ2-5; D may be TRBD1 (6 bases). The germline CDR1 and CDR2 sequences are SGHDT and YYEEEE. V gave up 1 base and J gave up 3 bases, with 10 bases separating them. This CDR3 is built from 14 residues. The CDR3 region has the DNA TGTGCCAGCAGCTTGAAGGGGGTCGAAGAGACCCAGTACTTC. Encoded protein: CASSLKGVEETQYF.

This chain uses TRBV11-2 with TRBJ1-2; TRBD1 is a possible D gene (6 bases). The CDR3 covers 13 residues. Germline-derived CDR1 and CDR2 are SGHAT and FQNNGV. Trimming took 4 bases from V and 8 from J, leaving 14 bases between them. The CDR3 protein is CASSYRQVEGYTF. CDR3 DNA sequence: TGTGCCAGCAGCTATCGACAGGTTGAAGGCTACACCTTC. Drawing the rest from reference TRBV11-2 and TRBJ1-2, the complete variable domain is EAGVAQSPRYKIIEKRQSVAFWCNPISGHATLYWYQQILGQGPKLLIQFQNNGVVDDSQLPKDRFSAERLKGVDSTLKIQPAKLEDSAVYLCASSYRQVEGYTFGSGTRLTVV.

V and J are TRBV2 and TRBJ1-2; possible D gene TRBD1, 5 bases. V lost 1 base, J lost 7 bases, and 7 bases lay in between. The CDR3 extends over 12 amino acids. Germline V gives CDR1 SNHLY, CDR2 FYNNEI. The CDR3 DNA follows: TGTGCCAGCAGTGAAGACAGGTCTGGCTACACCTTC. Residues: CASSEDRSGYTF.

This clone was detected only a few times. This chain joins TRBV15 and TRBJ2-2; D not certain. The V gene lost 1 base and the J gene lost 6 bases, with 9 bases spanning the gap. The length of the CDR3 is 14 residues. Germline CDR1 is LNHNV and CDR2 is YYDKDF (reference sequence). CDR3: CATSRVVVAGELFF. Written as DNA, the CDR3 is TGTGCCACCAGCAGAGTAGTGGTAGCCGGGGAGCTGTTTTTT.

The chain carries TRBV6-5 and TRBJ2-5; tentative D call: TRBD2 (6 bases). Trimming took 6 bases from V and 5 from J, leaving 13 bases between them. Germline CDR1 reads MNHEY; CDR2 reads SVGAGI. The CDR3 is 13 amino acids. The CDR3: CASRKRGLETQYF. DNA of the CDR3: TGTGCCAGCAGAAAACGGGGACTGGAGACCCAGTACTTC.

CDR3 coding DNA: TGTGCCAGCAGCGCTAGACTAGCTAGCACAGATACGCAGTATTTT. Its protein product is CASSARLASTDTQYF. The rearrangement joins TRBV9 to TRBJ2-3, with 7 bases lining up with TRBD2. Losses at the gene ends were 3 bases for V and 0 bases for J; bases not matched to a gene: 4. The CDR3 runs to 15 residues. Germline-derived CDR1 and CDR2 are SGDLS and YYNGEE.

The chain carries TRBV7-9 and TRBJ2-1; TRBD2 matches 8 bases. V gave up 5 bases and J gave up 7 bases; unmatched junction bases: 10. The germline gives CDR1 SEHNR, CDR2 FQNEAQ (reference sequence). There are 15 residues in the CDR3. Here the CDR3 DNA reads TGTGCCAGCAGCCCTAGCGGGCCTTCGAAGAATGAGCAGTTCTTC. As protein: CASSPSGPSKNEQFF.

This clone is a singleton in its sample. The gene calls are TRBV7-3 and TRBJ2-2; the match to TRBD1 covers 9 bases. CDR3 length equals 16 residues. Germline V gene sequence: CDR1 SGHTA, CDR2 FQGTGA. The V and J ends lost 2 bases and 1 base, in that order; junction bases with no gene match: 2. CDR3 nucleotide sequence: TGTGCCAGCAGCTTAGGGGGACAGGGGAACACCGGGGAGCTGTTTTTT. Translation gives CASSLGGQGNTGELFF.

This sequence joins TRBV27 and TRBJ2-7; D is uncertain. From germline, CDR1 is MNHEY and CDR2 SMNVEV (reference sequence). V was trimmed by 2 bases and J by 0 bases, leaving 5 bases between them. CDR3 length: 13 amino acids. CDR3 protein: CASSLAVSYEQYF. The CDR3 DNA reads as TGTGCCAGCAGTTTAGCGGTCTCCTACGAGCAGTACTTC.

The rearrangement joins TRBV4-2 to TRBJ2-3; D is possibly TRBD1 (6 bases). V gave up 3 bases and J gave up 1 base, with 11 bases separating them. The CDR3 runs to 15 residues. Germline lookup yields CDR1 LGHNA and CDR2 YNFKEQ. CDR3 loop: CASSQGASGTDTQYF. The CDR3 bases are TGTGCCAGCAGCCAGGGGGCCTCCGGCACAGATACGCAGTATTTT.

For the CDR3, the DNA is TGCGCCAGCAGCCCTGGAGCGGGAAGGTCGAGCAATGAGCAGTTCTTC. Its protein product is CASSPGAGRSSNEQFF. J is TRBJ2-1 and V is TRBV4-3, with 7 bases lining up with TRBD2. The CDR3 spans 16 residues. Unmatched junction bases numbered 12, after V lost 4 bases and J lost 6 bases. The germline V gene has CDR1 LGHNA and CDR2 YSLEER.

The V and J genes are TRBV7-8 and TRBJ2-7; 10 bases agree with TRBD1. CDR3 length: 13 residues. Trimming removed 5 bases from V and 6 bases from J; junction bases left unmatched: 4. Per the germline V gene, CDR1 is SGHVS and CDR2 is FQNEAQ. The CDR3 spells CASSPRQGAEQYF. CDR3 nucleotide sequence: TGTGCCAGCAGCCCCCGACAGGGGGCCGAGCAGTACTTC.

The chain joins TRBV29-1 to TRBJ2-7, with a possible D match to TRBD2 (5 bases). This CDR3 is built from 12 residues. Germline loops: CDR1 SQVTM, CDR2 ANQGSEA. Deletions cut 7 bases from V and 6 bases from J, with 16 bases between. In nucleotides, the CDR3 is TGCAGCGGGGCCCCCCACGAGGGCGAGCAGTACTTC. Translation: CSGAPHEGEQYF.

The CDR3 sequence is CASSLNRGVSEQYF. CDR3 DNA sequence: TGTGCCAGCAGCCTGAACAGGGGGGTATCCGAGCAGTACTTC. The rearrangement uses TRBV2 and TRBJ2-7, with 8 positions matching TRBD1. Germline values: CDR1 SNHLY, CDR2 FYNNEI. CDR3 length: 14 amino acids. Trimming took 6 bases from V and 6 from J; bases not matched to a gene: 10. The variable domain in full, completed from reference TRBV2 and TRBJ2-7, reads EPEVTQTPSHQVTQMGQEVILRCVPISNHLYFYWYRQILGQKVEFLVSFYNNEISEKSEIFDDQFSVERPDGSNFTLKIRSTKLEDSAMYFCASSLNRGVSEQYFGPGTRLTVT.

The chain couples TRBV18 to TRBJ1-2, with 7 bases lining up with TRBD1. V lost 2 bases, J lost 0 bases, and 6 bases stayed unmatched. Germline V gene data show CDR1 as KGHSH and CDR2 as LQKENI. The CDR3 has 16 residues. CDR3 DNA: TGTGCCAGCTCACCAAACAGGGGTAGTCCTAACTATGGCTACACCTTC. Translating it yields CASSPNRGSPNYGYTF.

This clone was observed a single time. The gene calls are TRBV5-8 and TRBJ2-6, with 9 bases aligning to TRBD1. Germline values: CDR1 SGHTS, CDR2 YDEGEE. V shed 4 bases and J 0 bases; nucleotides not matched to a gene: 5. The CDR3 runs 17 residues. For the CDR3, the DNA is TGTGCCAGCAGCCGACAGGGGGTCCCCTCTGGGGCCAACGTCCTGACTTTC. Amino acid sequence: CASSRQGVPSGANVLTF.

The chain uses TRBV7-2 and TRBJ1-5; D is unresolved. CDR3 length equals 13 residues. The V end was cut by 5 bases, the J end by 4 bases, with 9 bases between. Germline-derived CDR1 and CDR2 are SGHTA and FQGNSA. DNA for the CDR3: TGTGCCAGCAGCCCGGGAGGGAATCAGCCCCAGCATTTT. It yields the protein CASSPGGNQPQHF. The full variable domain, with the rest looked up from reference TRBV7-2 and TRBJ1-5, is GAGVSQSPSNKVTEKGKDVELRCDPISGHTALYWYRQSLGQGLEFLIYFQGNSAPDKSGLPSDRFSAERTGGSVSTLTIQRTQQEDSAVYLCASSPGGNQPQHFGDGTRLSIL.